This entry lists 5 T cell receptor beta chains sequenced from one sample in a study of cytomegalovirus exposure and HLA in healthy donors. This PCR relied on a set of 60 Vbeta primers and 13 Jbeta primers. Data came from immunoSEQ multiplex PCR; TCRdb stores just in-frame clones and leaves some out. The profile shows 150,000 to 170,000 clones, around 79% of them singletons. The specimen was PBMCs. The receptors were gathered from a man between 18 and 35 years old in good health and CMV-seronegative.

V usage is TRBV7-9 and J usage is TRBJ2-7, with TRBD1 matching over 7 bases. Germline V gives CDR1 SEHNR, CDR2 FQNEAQ (reference sequence). The CDR3 is made up of 13 amino acids. V trimming: 3 bases; J trimming: 3 bases; junction bases outside the gene matches: 2. The CDR3: CASSFRDSYEQYV. CDR3 sequence (DNA): TGTGCCAGCAGCTTCCGGGACAGCTACGAGCAGTACGTC.

This rearrangement joins TRBV7-8 to TRBJ2-1; 7 nucleotides align to TRBD2. After removal of 5 bases from V and 4 bases from J, the junction contained 8 bases not matched to a gene. This CDR3 region has 15 residues. CDR1 SGHVS and CDR2 FQNEAQ come from the germline V gene. This chain's CDR3 is CASSPRLAEYNEQFF. Here the CDR3 DNA reads TGTGCCAGCAGCCCCCGACTAGCCGAGTACAATGAGCAGTTCTTC. The whole variable domain, remainder taken from reference TRBV7-8 and TRBJ2-1, is GAGVSQSPRYKVAKRGQDVALRCDPISGHVSLFWYQQALGQGPEFLTYFQNEAQLDKSGLPSDRFFAERPEGSVSTLKIQRTQQEDSAVYLCASSPRLAEYNEQFFGPGTRLTVL.

CDR3 in amino acids: CASSETEAAEAFF. The CDR3, as DNA: TGTGCCAGCAGTGAGACAGAAGCTGCTGAAGCTTTCTTT. This chain joins TRBV6-1 and TRBJ1-1; tentatively, D is TRBD1 (5 bases). The CDR3 sequence is 13 residues long. Deletions cut 3 bases from V and 6 bases from J, with 11 bases between. Germline assignment: CDR1 MNHNS and CDR2 SASEGT.

The CDR3: CASSFGQSNQPQHF. DNA for the CDR3: TGTGCCAGCAGTTTCGGACAGTCCAATCAGCCCCAGCATTTT. This chain connects TRBV28 to TRBJ1-5, with D maybe TRBD1 (6 bases). The germline V gene has CDR1 MDHEN and CDR2 SYDVKM. CDR3 length: 14 amino acids. Trimming removed 3 bases from V and 3 bases from J, with 9 bases in between.

The CDR3 reads CASSFRRGSNQPQHF. The DNA for the CDR3 is TGTGCCAGCAGTTTTCGTAGGGGTAGCAATCAGCCCCAGCATTTT. The chain uses TRBV27 and TRBJ1-5, with D maybe TRBD1 (5 bases). V was trimmed by 3 bases and J by 0 bases, leaving 9 bases between them. The CDR3 has 15 amino acids. Looked up from germline, CDR1 is MNHEY and CDR2 is SMNVEV (reference sequence).